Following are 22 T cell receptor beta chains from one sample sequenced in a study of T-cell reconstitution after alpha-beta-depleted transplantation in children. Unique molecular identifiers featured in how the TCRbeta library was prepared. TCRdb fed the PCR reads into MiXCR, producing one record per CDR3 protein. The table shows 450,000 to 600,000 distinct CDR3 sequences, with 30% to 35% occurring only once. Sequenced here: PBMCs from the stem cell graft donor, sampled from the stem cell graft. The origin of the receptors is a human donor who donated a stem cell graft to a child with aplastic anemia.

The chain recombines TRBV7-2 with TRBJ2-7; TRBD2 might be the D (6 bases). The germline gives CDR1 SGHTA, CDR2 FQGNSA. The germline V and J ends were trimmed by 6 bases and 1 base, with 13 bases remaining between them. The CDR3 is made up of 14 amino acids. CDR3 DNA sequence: TGTGCCAGCAGGGAACGGGGGAGGTCCTACGAGCAGTACTTC. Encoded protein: CASRERGRSYEQYF.

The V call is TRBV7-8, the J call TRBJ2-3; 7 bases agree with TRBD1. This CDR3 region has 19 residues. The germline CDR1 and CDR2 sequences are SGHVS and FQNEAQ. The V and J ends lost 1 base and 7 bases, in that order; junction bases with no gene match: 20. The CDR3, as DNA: TGTGCCAGCAGCTTAGGAGCTTGGTCCTCAGGGGGTGGTGGGTATACGCAGTATTTT. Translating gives CASSLGAWSSGGGGYTQYF.

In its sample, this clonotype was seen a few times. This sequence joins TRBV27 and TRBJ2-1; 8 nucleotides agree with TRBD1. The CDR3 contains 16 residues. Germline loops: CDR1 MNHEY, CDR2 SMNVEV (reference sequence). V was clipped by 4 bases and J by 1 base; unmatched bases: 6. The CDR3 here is CASSSGQAPSYNEQFF. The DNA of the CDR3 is TGTGCCAGCAGTTCGGGACAGGCGCCTTCCTACAATGAGCAGTTCTTC.

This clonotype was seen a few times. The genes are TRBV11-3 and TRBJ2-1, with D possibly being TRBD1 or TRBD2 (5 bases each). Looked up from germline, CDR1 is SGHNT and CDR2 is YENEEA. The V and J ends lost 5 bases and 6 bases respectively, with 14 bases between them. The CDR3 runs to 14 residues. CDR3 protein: CASSTGRDGNEQFF. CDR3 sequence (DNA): TGTGCCAGCAGCACGGGACGGGACGGCAATGAGCAGTTCTTC. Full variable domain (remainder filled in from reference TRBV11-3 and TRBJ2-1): EAGVVQSPRYKIIEKKQPVAFWCNPISGHNTLYWYLQNLGQGPELLIRYENEEAVDDSQLPKDRFSAERLKGVDSTLKIQPAELGDSAVYLCASSTGRDGNEQFFGPGTRLTVL.

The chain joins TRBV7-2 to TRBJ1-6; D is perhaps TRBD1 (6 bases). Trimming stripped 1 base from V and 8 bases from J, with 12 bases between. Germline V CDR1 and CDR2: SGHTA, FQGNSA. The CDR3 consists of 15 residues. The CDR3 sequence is CASSLVGGLDSPLHF. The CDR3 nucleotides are TGTGCCAGCAGCTTAGTCGGGGGGCTGGATTCACCCCTCCACTTT. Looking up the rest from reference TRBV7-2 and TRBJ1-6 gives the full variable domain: GAGVSQSPSNKVTEKGKDVELRCDPISGHTALYWYRQSLGQGLEFLIYFQGNSAPDKSGLPSDRFSAERTGGSVSTLTIQRTQQEDSAVYLCASSLVGGLDSPLHFGNGTRLTVT.

In DNA, the CDR3 is TGCAGTGCTACCGGACTTAACTATGGCTACACCTTC. It yields the protein CSATGLNYGYTF. The chain recombines TRBV20-1 with TRBJ1-2; D unclear. This CDR3 region has 12 residues. CDR1 is DFQATT and CDR2 is SNEGSKA in the germline V gene (reference sequence). V was shortened by 4 bases and J by 1 base, with 7 bases between the two germline ends.

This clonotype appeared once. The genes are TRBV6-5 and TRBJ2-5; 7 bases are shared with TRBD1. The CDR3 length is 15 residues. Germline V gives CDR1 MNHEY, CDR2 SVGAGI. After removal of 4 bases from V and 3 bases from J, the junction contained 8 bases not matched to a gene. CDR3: CASSSFSGTEETQYF. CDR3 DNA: TGTGCCAGCAGTTCCTTTTCCGGGACAGAAGAGACCCAGTACTTC.

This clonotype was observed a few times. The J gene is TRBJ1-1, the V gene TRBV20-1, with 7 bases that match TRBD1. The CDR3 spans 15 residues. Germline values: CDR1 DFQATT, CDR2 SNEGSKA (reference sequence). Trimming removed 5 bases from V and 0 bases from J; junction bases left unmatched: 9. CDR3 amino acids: CSAWTGRTLNTEAFF. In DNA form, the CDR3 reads TGCAGTGCTTGGACAGGACGGACCCTGAACACTGAAGCTTTCTTT.

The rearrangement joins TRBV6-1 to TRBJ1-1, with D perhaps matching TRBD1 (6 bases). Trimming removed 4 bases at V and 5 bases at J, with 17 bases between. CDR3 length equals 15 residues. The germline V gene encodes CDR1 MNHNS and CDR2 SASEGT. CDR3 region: CASSVSVGAATEAFF. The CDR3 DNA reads TGTGCCAGCAGTGTGTCAGTGGGGGCTGCGACTGAAGCTTTCTTT.

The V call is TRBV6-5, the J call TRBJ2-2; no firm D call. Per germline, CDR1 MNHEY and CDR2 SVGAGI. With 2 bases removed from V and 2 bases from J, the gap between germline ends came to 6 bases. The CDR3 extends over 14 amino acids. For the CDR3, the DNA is TGTGCCAGCAGTTACGCCCCCAACACCGGGGAGCTGTTTTTT. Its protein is CASSYAPNTGELFF.

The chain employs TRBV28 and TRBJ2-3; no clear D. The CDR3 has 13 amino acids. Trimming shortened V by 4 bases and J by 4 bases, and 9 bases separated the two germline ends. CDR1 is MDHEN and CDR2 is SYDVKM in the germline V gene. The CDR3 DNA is TGTGCCAGCAGTTCGTCCCCCGCAGATACGCAGTATTTT. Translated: CASSSSPADTQYF.

As DNA, the CDR3 is TGTGCCAGCAGCCCGGGACTAGCGGGAGTATCCCACGAGCAGTTCTTC. Amino acid sequence: CASSPGLAGVSHEQFF. The rearrangement joins TRBV5-6 to TRBJ2-1, with TRBD2 matching over 14 bases. The CDR3 consists of 16 residues. V shed 4 bases, J shed 10 bases, and the junction held 10 bases outside the gene matches. Germline CDR1 reads SGHDT; CDR2 reads YYEEEE.

The DNA of the CDR3 is TGTGCCAGCAGTCCCGACAGGGCACTAGGAGGAAACACCATATATTTT. Protein product: CASSPDRALGGNTIYF. The chain links TRBV6-1 to TRBJ1-3, with TRBD1 identical over 7 bases. Germline-derived CDR1 and CDR2 are MNHNS and SASEGT. The CDR3 consists of 16 residues. Trimming removed 5 bases from V and 4 bases from J; junction bases left unmatched: 11.

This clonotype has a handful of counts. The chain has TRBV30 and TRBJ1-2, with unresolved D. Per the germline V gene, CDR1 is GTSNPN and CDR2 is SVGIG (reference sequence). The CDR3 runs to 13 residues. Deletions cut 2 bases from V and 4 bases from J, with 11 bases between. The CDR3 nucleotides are TGTGCCTGGAGTCCGGGGTCCACCTATGGCTACACCTTC. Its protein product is CAWSPGSTYGYTF. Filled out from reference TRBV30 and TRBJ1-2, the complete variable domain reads SQTIHQWPATLVQPVGSPLSLECTVEGTSNPNLYWYRQAAGRGLQLLFYSVGIGQISSEVPQNLSASRPQDRQFILSSKKLLLSDSGFYLCAWSPGSTYGYTFGSGTRLTVV.

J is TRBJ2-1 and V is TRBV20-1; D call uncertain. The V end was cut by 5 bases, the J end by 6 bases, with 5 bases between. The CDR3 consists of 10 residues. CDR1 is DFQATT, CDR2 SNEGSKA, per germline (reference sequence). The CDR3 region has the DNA TGCAGTGCTGCTAGCAATGAGCAGTTCTTC. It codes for CSAASNEQFF.

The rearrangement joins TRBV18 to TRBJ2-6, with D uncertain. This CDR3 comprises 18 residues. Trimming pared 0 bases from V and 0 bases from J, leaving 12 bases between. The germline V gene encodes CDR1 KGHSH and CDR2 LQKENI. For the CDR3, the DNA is TGTGCCAGCTCACCACCTTTGAGGATGCACTCTGGGGCCAACGTCCTGACTTTC. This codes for CASSPPLRMHSGANVLTF.

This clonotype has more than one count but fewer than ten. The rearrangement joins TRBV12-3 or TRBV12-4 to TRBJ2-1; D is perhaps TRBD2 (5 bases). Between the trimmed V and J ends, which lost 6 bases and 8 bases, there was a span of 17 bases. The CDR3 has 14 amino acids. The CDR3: CASRPRRVSDEQFF. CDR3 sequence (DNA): TGTGCCAGCAGGCCCCGGCGGGTCTCGGATGAGCAGTTCTTC.

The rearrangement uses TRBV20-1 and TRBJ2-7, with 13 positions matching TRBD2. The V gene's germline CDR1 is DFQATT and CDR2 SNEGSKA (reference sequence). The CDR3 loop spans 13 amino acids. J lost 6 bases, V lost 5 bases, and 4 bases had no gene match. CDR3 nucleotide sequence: TGCAGTGCTGGGACTAGCGGGATCGGCGAGCAGTACTTC. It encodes CSAGTSGIGEQYF.

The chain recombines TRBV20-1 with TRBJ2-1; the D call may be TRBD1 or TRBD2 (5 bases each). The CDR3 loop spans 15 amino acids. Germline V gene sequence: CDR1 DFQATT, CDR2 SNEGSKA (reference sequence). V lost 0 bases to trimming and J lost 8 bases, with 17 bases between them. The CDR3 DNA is TGCAGTGCTAGAGATTGGGCCAGAGGGGACGATGAGCAGTTCTTC. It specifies CSARDWARGDDEQFF.

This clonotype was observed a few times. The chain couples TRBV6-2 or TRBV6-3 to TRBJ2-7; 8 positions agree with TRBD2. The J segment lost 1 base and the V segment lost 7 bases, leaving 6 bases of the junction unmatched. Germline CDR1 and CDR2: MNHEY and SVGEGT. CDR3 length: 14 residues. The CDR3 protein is CASNLAGLSYEQYV. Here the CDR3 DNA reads TGTGCCAGCAACCTAGCGGGCCTTTCCTACGAGCAGTACGTC.

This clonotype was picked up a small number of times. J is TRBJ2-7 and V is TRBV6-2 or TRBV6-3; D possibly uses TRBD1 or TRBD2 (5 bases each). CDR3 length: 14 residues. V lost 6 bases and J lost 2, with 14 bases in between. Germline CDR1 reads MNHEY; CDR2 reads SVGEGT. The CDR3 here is CASREEGDTYEQYF. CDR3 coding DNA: TGTGCCAGCAGGGAGGAAGGGGATACCTACGAGCAGTACTTC.

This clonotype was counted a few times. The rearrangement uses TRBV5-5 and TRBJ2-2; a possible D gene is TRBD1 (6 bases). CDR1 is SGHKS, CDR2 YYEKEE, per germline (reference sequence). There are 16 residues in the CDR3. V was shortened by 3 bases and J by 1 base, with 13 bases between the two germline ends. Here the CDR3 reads CASSSQGWVNTGELFF. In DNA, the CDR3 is TGTGCCAGCAGCTCACAGGGTTGGGTGAACACCGGGGAGCTGTTTTTT. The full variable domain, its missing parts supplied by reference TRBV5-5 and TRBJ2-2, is DAGVTQSPTHLIKTRGQQVTLRCSPISGHKSVSWYQQVLGQGPQFIFQYYEKEERGRGNFPDRFSARQFPNYSSELNVNALLLGDSALYLCASSSQGWVNTGELFFGEGSRLTVL.